Listed here are 7 T cell receptor beta chains from one sample, sequenced in a study of blood T cells in healthy people across ages. A sample-barcoded 5' primer and a J-beta primer mix were used in a second PCR of roughly 6 to 12 cycles. TCRdb ran MiXCR on the 5' RACE reads and lists one entry per CDR3 protein. Of about 830,000 distinct CDR3 sequences in the sample, 60% to 80% were seen once. The specimen sequenced was blood. The receptors were sampled from a man aged 30-40 years in good health.

This clonotype was seen repeatedly, ten times or more. The V gene is TRBV6-2 or TRBV6-3, the J gene TRBJ2-5, with D unresolved. The CDR3 totals 14 residues. Germline CDR1 reads MNHEY; CDR2 reads SVGEGT. The V and J ends lost 0 bases and 7 bases respectively, with 12 bases between them. CDR3 nucleotide sequence: TGTGCCAGCAGTTACTCGGTGGTCCTGGGGACCCAGTACTTC. Its protein product is CASSYSVVLGTQYF.

This chain uses TRBV7-2 with TRBJ2-1; tentatively, D is TRBD2 (6 bases). This CDR3 is built from 16 residues. The V and J ends lost 1 base and 0 bases respectively, with 10 bases between them. Germline V CDR1 and CDR2: SGHTA, FQGNSA. The CDR3 spells CASSLGAGSSYNEQFF. The CDR3 nucleotides are TGTGCCAGCAGCTTAGGGGCGGGGAGCTCCTACAATGAGCAGTTCTTC.

This rearrangement joins TRBV12-3 or TRBV12-4 to TRBJ1-2, with D tentatively TRBD1 (5 bases). There are 16 residues in the CDR3. The germline V and J ends were trimmed by 5 bases and 3 bases, with 19 bases remaining between them. Here the CDR3 reads CASSGPWGSEDYGYTF. As DNA, the CDR3 is TGTGCCAGCAGTGGGCCCTGGGGCTCAGAGGACTATGGCTACACCTTC.

The chain carries TRBV27 and TRBJ2-1; D remains unclear. The CDR3 consists of 14 residues. Germline V gene lookup returns CDR1 MNHEY and CDR2 SMNVEV (reference sequence). The germline V and J ends were trimmed by 3 bases and 8 bases, with 14 bases remaining between them. CDR3 nucleotide sequence: TGTGCCAGCAGTTTGCGGTACAGAAAGGATGAGCAGTTCTTC. This encodes CASSLRYRKDEQFF.

In this sample, this clonotype turned up a few times. The chain employs TRBV5-1 and TRBJ2-6; 7 nucleotides align to TRBD1. Germline CDR1 SGHRS, CDR2 YFSETQ. This CDR3 spans 18 amino acids. The V gene end was trimmed by 4 bases and the J gene end by 0 bases; junction bases not matched to a gene: 10. In nucleotides, the CDR3 is TGCGCCAGCAGCCCGACGGGACAGCCTTACTCTGGGGCCAACGTCCTGACTTTC. As protein: CASSPTGQPYSGANVLTF. The variable domain in full, completed from reference TRBV5-1 and TRBJ2-6, reads KAGVTQTPRYLIKTRGQQVTLSCSPISGHRSVSWYQQTPGQGLQFLFEYFSETQRNKGNFPGRFSGRQFSNSRSEMNVSTLELGDSALYLCASSPTGQPYSGANVLTFGAGSRLTVL.

With respect to this clonotype: One junction end disagrees with the germline gene, perhaps due to a read error. The chain carries TRBV14 and TRBJ1-2; D is unclear. From germline, CDR1 is SGHDN and CDR2 FVKESK. This CDR3 is 12 amino acids long. The CDR3 coding sequence is TGTGCCAGTAGCCCGGAAGGGAGCGGCTACACCTTC. It translates to CASSPEGSGYTF.

J is TRBJ1-3 and V is TRBV20-1; D gene ambiguous. The CDR3 covers 12 residues. The germline gives CDR1 DFQATT, CDR2 SNEGSKA (reference sequence). V lost 1 base and J 3 bases, leaving 4 bases between the germline ends. CDR3 nucleotides: TGCAGTGCTAGAGGGGGTGGAAACACCATATATTTT. Amino acids: CSARGGGNTIYF.